This T cell receptor beta chain was retrieved from a study of a mutant IDH1 vaccine in newly diagnosed glioma. Looking at the study overall: Mean patient age was around 40 years; about 60% were male and approximately 40% female. Earlier care involved radiotherapy, temozolomide, or both, and the majority received both.

Trimming left V 7 bases short and J 1 base short, with 13 bases between. The CDR3 totals 14 residues. Germline loops: CDR1 SGHDN, CDR2 FVKESK. The time point was: baseline, week 1 (first vaccination visit). Treatment denoted: pre-vaccination baseline after standard-of-care therapy. There were new WHO grade 3 or 4 astrocytomas in the donors, and these were IDH1-mutant and ATRX-lost. Assay used: immunoSEQ multiplex PCR; TCRdb lists only in-frame clones, some missing. The data hold approximately 54,000 clones, with 70% to 90% observed a single time. This clonotype was sampled from a man younger than 35 with glioma. The chain joins TRBV14 to TRBJ1-1; D perhaps matches TRBD1 (5 bases). Sequenced here: PBMCs, sampled from a glioma patient treated with radiotherapy, temozolomide or both. The CDR3 nucleotides read TGTGCCAGCAAATCCTACGGGGGGAACACTGAAGCTTTCTTT. It yields the protein CASKSYGGNTEAFF.